The clone carrying this T cell receptor beta chain showed up just a few times. The identical CDR3 is also encoded by other nucleotide sequences in the sample. The V gene's germline CDR1 is SGHRS and CDR2 YFSETQ. This CDR3 contains 11 residues. Deletions cut 5 bases from V and 5 bases from J, with 4 bases between. This record comes from a study of blood T cell repertoires in COVID-19. Study details: Acute and convalescent COVID-19 samples came from the United States, Italy and Spain. From T cells, B-cell-depleted T cells, or PBMCs came the material, which was cDNA or gDNA.

In the authors' methods: Reference gene primer amplification yielded estimated nucleated cell counts. Data came from immunoSEQ multiplex PCR; TCRdb stores just in-frame clones and leaves some out. V and J calls and clone size are those listed in that table; D and trimming were worked out from the DNA. The sample records around 380,000 clones, more than 75% being singletons. The rearrangement joins TRBV5-1 to TRBJ1-4; no clear D gene. Sequencing used peripheral blood. This clonotype originated in a human donor with acute or convalescent COVID-19. The donor label of this sample is uncertain. The CDR3 DNA follows: TGCGCCAGCAGACTGAATGAAAAACTGTTTTTT. Translating it yields CASRLNEKLFF.